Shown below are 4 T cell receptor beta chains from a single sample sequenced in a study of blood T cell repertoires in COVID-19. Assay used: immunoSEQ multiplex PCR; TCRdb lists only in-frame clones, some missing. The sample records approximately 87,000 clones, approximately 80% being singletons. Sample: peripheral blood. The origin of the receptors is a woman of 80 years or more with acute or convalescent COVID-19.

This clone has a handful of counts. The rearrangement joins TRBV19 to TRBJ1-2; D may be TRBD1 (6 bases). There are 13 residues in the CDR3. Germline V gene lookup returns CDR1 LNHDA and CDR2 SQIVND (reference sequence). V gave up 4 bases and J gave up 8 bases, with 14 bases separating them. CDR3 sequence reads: CASSTQGKGGYTF. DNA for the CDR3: TGTGCCAGTAGTACACAGGGAAAAGGAGGCTACACCTTC.

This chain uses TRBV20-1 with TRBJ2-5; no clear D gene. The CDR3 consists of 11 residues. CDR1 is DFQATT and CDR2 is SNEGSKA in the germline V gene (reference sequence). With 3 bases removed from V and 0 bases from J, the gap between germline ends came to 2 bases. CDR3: CSASNQETQYF. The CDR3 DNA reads TGCAGTGCTAGCAACCAAGAGACCCAGTACTTC.

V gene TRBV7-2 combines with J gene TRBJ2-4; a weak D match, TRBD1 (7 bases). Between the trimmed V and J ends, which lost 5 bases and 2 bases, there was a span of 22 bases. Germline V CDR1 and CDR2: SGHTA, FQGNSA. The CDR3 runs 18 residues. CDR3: CASSDIGQAGRSKNIQYF. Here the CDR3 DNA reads TGTGCCAGCAGCGACATAGGACAGGCGGGGAGATCCAAAAACATTCAGTACTTC.

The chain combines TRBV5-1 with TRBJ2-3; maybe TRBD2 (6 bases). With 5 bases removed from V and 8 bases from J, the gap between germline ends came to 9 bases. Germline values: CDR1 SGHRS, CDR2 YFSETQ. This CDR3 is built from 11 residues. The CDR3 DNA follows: TGCGCCAGCAGTTCGGAGGGTACGCAGTATTTT. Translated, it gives CASSSEGTQYF.